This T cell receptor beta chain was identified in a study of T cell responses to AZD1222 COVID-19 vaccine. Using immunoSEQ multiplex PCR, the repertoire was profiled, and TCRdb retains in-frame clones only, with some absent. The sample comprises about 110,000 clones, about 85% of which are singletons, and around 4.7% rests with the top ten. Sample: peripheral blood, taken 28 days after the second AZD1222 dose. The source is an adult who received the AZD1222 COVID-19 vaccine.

The CDR3 DNA reads TGTGCCAGCCACGGGGATGAGCAGTTCTTC. Encoded protein: CASHGDEQFF. The chain has TRBV7-3 and TRBJ2-1; possible D gene TRBD2, 5 bases. The germline CDR1 and CDR2 sequences are SGHTA and FQGTGA. V shed 8 bases and J shed 8 bases, with 7 bases lying between them. The CDR3 runs to 10 residues.